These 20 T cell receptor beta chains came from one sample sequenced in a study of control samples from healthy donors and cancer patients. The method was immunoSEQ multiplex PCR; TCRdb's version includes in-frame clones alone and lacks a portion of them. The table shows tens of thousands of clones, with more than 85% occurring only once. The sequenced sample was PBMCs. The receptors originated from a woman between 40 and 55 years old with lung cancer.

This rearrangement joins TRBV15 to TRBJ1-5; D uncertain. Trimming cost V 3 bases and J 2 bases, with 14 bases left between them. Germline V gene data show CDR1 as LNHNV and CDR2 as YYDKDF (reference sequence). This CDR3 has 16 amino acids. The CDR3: CATSSRHLLRNQPQHF. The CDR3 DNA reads TGTGCCACCAGCAGCCGACACCTCCTCCGCAATCAGCCCCAGCATTTT.

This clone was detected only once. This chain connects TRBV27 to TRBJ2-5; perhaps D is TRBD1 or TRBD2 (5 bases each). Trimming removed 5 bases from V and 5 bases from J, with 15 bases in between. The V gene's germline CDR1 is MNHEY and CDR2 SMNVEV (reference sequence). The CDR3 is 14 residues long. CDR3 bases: TGTGCCAGCAGTCCTTTACTCTGGGGGGAGACCCAGTACTTC. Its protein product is CASSPLLWGETQYF.

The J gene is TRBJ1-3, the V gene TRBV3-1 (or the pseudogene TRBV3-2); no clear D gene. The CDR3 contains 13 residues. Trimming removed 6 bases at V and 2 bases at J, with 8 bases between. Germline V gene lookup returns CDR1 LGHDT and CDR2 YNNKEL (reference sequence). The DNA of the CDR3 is TGTGCCAGCAGGCAACTGACTGGAAACACCATATATTTT. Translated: CASRQLTGNTIYF.

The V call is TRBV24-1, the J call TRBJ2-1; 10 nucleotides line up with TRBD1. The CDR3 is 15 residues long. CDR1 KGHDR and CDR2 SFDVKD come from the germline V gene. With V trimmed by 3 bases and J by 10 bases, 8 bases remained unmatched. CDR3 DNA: TGTGCCACCAGTGATCCCGGGACAGGGGAGTGGGAGCAGTTCTTC. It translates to CATSDPGTGEWEQFF.

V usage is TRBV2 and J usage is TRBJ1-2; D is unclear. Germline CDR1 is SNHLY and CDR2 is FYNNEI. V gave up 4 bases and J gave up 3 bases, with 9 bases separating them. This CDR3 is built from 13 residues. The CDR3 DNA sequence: TGTGCCAGCAGTGGTCAGGTAGACTATGGCTACACCTTC. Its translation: CASSGQVDYGYTF.

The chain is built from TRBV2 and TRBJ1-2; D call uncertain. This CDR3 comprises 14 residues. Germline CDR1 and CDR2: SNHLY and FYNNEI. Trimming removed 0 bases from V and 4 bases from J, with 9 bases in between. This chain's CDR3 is CASSEAPIRYGYTF. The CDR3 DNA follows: TGTGCCAGCAGTGAAGCCCCCATACGCTATGGCTACACCTTC.

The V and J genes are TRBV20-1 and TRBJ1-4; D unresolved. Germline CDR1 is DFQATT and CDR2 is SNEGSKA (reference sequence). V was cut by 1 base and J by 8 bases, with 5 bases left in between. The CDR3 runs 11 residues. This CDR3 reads CSARALEKLFF. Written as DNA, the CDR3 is TGCAGTGCTAGAGCCCTGGAAAAACTGTTTTTT.

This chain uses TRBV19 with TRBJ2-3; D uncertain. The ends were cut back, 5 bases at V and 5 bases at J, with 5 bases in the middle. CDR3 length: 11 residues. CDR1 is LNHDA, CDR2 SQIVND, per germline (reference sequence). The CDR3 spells CASSVRDTQYF. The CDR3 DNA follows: TGTGCCAGTAGTGTGAGAGATACGCAGTATTTT.

The CDR3 spells CASSSGQADYGYTF. CDR3 bases: TGTGCCAGCAGCTCTGGACAGGCGGACTATGGCTACACCTTC. The chain couples TRBV5-4 to TRBJ1-2; 7 bases line up with TRBD1. The V gene's germline CDR1 is SGHNT and CDR2 YYREEE (reference sequence). CDR3 length: 14 residues. Trimming removed 3 bases from V and 3 bases from J; junction bases left unmatched: 5.

The DNA for the CDR3 is TGTGCCAGCAGCTATTTAGGCACTGAAGCTTTCTTT. It specifies CASSYLGTEAFF. The chain combines TRBV7-9 with TRBJ1-1; D is undetermined. V was pared by 4 bases and J by 4 bases, with 7 bases between. This CDR3 contains 12 residues. Germline V gives CDR1 SEHNR, CDR2 FQNEAQ (reference sequence).

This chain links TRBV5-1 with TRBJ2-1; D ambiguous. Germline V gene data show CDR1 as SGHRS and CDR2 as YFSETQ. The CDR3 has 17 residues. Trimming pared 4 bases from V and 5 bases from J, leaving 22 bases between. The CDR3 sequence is CASSAIPLLVNNNEQFF. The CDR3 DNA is TGCGCCAGCAGCGCGATACCCCTGCTAGTTAATAACAATGAGCAGTTCTTC.

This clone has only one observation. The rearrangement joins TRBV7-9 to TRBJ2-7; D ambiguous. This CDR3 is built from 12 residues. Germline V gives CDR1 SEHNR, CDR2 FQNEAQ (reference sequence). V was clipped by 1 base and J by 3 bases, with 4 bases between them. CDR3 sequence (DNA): TGTGCCAGCAGCTTAGGCGACTACGAGCAGTACTTC. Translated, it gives CASSLGDYEQYF.

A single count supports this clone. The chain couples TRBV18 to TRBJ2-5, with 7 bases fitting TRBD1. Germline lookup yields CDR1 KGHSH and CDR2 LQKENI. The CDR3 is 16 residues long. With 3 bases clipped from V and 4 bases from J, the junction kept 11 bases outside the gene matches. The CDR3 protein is CASSPLGGAQRETQYF. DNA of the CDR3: TGTGCCAGCTCACCTTTAGGGGGCGCTCAGCGAGAGACCCAGTACTTC. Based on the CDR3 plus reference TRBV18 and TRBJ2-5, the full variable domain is NAGVMQNPRHLVRRRGQEARLRCSPMKGHSHVYWYRQLPEEGLKFMVYLQKENIIDESGMPKERFSAEFPKEGPSILRIQQVVRGDSAAYFCASSPLGGAQRETQYFGPGTRLLVL.

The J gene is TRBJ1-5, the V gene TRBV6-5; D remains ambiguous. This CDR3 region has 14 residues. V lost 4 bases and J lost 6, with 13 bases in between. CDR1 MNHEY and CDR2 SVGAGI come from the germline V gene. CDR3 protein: CASSFDFATQPQHF. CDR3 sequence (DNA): TGTGCCAGCAGTTTCGACTTCGCAACTCAGCCCCAGCATTTT.

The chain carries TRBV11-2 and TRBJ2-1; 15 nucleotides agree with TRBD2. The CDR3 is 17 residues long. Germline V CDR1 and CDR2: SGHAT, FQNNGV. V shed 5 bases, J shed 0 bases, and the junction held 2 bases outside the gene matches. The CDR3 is CASSPGLAGGSYNEQFF. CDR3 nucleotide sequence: TGTGCCAGCAGCCCGGGACTAGCGGGGGGCTCCTACAATGAGCAGTTCTTC.

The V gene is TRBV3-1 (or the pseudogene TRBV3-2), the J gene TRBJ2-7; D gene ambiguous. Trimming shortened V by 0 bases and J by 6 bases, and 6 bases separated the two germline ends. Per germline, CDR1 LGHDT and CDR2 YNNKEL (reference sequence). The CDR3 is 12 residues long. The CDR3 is CASSQDSPEQYF. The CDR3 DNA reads TGTGCCAGCAGCCAAGATTCGCCCGAGCAGTACTTC.

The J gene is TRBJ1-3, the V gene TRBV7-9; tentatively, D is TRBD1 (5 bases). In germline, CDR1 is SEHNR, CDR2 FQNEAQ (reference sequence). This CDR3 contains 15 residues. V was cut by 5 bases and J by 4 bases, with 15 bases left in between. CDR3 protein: CASSNDRDGGNTIYF. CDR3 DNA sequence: TGTGCCAGCAGCAACGACCGGGACGGGGGAAACACCATATATTTT.

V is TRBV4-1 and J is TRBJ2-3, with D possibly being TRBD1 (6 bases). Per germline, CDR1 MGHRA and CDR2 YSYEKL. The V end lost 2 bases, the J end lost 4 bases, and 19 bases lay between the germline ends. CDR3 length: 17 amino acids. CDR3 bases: TGCGCCAGCAGCCAACCCGAGCTGGGGGCGACCGCAGATACGCAGTATTTT. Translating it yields CASSQPELGATADTQYF.

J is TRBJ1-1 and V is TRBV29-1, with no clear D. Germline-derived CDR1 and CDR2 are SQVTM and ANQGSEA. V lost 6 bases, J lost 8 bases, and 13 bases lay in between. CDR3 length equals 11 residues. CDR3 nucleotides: TGCAGCGTCCCGCAACTGGAGGAAGCTTTCTTT. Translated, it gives CSVPQLEEAFF.

DNA of the CDR3: TGTGCCAGCAGCCAAGATACCGCGGACGAGCAGTACTTC. Translated: CASSQDTADEQYF. The V call is TRBV3-1 (or the pseudogene TRBV3-2), the J call TRBJ2-7; no definite D call. V lost 0 bases, J lost 5 bases, and 8 bases lay in between. Germline loops: CDR1 LGHDT, CDR2 YNNKEL (reference sequence). CDR3 size: 13 residues.